This T cell receptor beta chain comes out of a study of blood T cells in healthy people across ages (dated by TCRdb to 2013 to 2016). With regard to the full study: In model experiments, template switching captured roughly one uniquely barcoded TCR beta cDNA molecule for every two T cells. To track age-related changes in TCR beta repertoire diversity, the study relied on deep sequencing normalized with unique cDNA molecular identifiers. The donors were split into four age groups: young (average approximately 16 years), middle-aged (roughly 39), aged (more than 60) and long-lived (roughly 86). Donors of different ages were randomly distributed across sequencing lanes to avoid experimental bias. Two additional independent replicas of 1 million unique cDNA reads from the same blood draw were analyzed for two donors (one aged 18 to 30 and one aged 80 or older). The full study reports these points: Compared with the aged group, the long-lived group had more naive CD4+ T cells, fewer expanded clones and increased TCR diversity, suggesting age selection. Because the CMV infection status of the donors was unknown, age-related changes in expanded clonotypes may potentially have been confounded. Observed TCR beta diversity per million T cells fell roughly linearly with age, and a significant reduction was already apparent by age roughly 40. Estimates of total diversity from one million sequenced T cells were regarded as lower bounds and underestimates. Conclusive comparison of naive and antigen-experienced compartments was prevented by the profiling of bulk unsorted PBMCs. Observed TCR beta diversity correlated strongly with the percentage of naive T cells measured by flow cytometry.

A remark on this clonotype: Its antigen has not been determined. No base-level quality is on record; no much larger clone is a single base apart.

Systemically healthy Caucasian individuals from Russia, 35 to 40 in total and aged about 6 to 95 years, were included as donors. Each donor gave approximately 9.3 milliliters of peripheral blood, collected into EDTA-treated Vacutainer tubes. PBMCs were isolated by Ficoll-Paque density-gradient centrifugation, with at least 7 million obtained per sample. Trizol reagent was used to extract total RNA from the PBMCs, yielding at least 5 micrograms per sample. The percentages of naive CD45RAhigh/CD27high T cells were determined by flow cytometry on a PBMC aliquot from every donor. The library was made by 5' RACE. The reads were generated on an Illumina HiSeq 2500. A second about 7 to 11 cycle PCR used a sample-barcoded 5' primer and a J-beta primer mix. A unique molecular identifier was introduced onto each TCR beta cDNA molecule by a template-switch 5' adaptor carrying 12 random nucleotides. Each sample yielded at least 2.5 million CDR3-containing paired-end reads. First-strand cDNA was synthesized from all RNA with the Mint cDNA synthesis kit, primed by a TRBC-specific oligonucleotide. All cDNA was treated with uracil-DNA glycosylase and then went through a first 18-cycle PCR with the universal primers M1SS and BC2_uni_R. The authors' pipeline ran thus. For normalization, 1 million high-quality reads, each with a distinct molecular identifier, were randomly selected from each sample. Instead of being binned into consensus sequences, reads with shared molecular identifiers were discarded. MiTCR, run with a Q25 quality threshold and the strictest error-elimination algorithm, handled CDR3 identification, clonotype clustering and error correction. A nonparametric unseen species model using Euler transformation provided a lower-bound estimate of total TCR beta diversity. TCRdb reprocessed the public reads (quality trimming at Q25 with fastp, clone calling with MiXCR) and kept in-frame beta chains. Each entry is one CDR3 protein sequence, shown with its most common DNA and genes. For this entry, the V and J calls and clone size follow TCRdb and not the study's own pipeline. This sample gives roughly 860,000 distinct CDR3 sequences in total; approximately 59% of them show up just once. The ten most abundant clones make up roughly 26% of the sample.

V and J are truncated by 1 base and 2 bases respectively, leaving an intervening sequence of 8 bases. The CDR3 measures 14 amino acids from cysteine to phenylalanine. Kept here is only the CDR3 DNA, which spans 42 bases and is read in frame from base 1. CDR1 SGHRS and CDR2 YFSETQ are derived from the germline V gene. Here the chain combines TRBV5-1 and TRBJ2-3; no D segment can be confidently identified. Sequenced material: blood. The TCR originated in a young man in good health. DNA sequence: TGCGCCAGCAGCTTGAGCGCAACCACAGATACGCAGTATTTT. It translates to CASSLSATTDTQYF.